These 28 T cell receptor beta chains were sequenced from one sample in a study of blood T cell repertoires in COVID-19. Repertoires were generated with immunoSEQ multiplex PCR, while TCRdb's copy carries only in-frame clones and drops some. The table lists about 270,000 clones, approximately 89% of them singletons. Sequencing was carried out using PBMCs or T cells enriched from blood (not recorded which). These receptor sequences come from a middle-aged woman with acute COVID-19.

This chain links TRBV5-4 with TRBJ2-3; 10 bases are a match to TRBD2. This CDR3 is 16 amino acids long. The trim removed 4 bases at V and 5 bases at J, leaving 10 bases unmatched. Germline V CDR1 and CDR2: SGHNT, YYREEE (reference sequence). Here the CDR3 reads CASSPGTSVPRDTQYF. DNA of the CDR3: TGTGCCAGCAGCCCCGGGACTAGCGTGCCGAGAGATACGCAGTATTTT. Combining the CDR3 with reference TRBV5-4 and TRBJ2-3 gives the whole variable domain ETGVTQSPTHLIKTRGQQVTLRCSSQSGHNTVSWYQQALGQGPQFIFQYYREEENGRGNFPPRFSGLQFPNYSSELNVNALELDDSALYLCASSPGTSVPRDTQYFGPGTRLTVL.

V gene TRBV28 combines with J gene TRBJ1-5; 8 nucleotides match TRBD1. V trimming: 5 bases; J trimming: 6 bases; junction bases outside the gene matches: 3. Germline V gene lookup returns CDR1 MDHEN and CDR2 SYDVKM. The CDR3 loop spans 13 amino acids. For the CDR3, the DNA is TGTGCCAGCAGTAACACAGGGGGTCAGCCCCAGCATTTT. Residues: CASSNTGGQPQHF.

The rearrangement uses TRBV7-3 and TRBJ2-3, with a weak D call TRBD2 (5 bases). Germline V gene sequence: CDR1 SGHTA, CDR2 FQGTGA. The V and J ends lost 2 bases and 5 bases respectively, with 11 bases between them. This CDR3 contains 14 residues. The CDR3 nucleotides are TGTGCCAGCAGCTTATTCGGGGTTCTAGATACGCAGTATTTT. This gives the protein CASSLFGVLDTQYF.

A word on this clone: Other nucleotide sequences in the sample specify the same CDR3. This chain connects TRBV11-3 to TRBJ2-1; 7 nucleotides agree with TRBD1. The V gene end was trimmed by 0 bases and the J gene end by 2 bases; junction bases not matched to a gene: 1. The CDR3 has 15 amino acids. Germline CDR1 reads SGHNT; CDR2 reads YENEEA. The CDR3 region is CASSLEGGPYNEQFF. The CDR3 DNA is TGTGCCAGCAGCTTAGAAGGGGGCCCCTACAATGAGCAGTTCTTC.

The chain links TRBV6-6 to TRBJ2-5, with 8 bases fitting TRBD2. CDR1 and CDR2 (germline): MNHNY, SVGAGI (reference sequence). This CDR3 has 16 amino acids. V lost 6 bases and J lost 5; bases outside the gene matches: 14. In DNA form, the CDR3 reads TGTGCCAGCAGACCACCGGGACTAGGGGGGGCTGAGACCCAGTACTTC. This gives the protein CASRPPGLGGAETQYF.

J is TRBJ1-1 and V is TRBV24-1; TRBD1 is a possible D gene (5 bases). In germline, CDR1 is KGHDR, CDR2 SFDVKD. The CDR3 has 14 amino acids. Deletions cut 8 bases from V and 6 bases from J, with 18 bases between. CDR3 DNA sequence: TGTGCCACCACAGGGTCTTCCGATATGGCTGAAGCTTTCTTT. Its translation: CATTGSSDMAEAFF.

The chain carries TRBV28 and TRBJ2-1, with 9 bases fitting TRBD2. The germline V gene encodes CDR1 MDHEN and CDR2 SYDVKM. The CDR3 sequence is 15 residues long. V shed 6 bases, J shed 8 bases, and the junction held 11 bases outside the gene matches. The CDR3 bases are TGTGCCAGCAGAAGTATAGCGGGAGTTTTAGATGAGCAGTTCTTC. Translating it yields CASRSIAGVLDEQFF.

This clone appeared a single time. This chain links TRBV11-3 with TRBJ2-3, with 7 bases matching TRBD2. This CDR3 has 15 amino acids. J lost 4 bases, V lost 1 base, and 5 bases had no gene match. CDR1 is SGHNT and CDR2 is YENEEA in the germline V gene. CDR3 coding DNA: TGTGCCAGCAGCTTAGTTGCGGGAGCCTCAGATACGCAGTATTTT. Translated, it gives CASSLVAGASDTQYF.

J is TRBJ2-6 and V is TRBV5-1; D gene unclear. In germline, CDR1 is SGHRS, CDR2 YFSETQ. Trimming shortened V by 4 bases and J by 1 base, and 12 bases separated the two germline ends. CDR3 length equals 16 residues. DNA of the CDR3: TGCGCCAGCAGCCCGGGTAGTATATCTGGGGCCAACGTCCTGACTTTC. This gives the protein CASSPGSISGANVLTF.

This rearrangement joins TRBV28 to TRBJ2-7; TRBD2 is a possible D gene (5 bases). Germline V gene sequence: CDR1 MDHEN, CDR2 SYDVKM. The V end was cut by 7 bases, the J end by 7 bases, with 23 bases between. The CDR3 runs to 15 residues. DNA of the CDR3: TGTGCCAGCATCCAAAGGACTGGCCCACTACGAGAGCAGTACTTC. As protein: CASIQRTGPLREQYF.

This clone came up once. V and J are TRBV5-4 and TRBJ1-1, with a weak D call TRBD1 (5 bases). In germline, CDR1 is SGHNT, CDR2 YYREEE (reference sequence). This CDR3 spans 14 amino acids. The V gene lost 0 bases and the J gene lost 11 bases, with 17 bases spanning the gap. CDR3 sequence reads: CASSLAFQGGSAFF. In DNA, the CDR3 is TGTGCCAGCAGCTTGGCCTTCCAGGGAGGTTCGGCTTTCTTT.

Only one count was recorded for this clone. For the CDR3, the DNA is TGTGCCAGCACCCGGGACTCCCGAAGCTCCTATAATTCACCCCTCCACTTT. Its translation is CASTRDSRSSYNSPLHF. V gene TRBV27 combines with J gene TRBJ1-6, with D possibly being TRBD1 (5 bases). Germline CDR1 and CDR2: MNHEY and SMNVEV (reference sequence). This CDR3 is built from 17 residues. V was shortened by 7 bases and J by 0 bases, with 16 bases between the two germline ends.

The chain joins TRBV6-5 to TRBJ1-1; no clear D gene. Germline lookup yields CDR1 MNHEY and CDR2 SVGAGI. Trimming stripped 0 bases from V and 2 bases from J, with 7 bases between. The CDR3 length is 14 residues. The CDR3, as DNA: TGTGCCAGCAGTTACTCGGAGAGCAACACTGAAGCTTTCTTT. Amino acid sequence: CASSYSESNTEAFF.

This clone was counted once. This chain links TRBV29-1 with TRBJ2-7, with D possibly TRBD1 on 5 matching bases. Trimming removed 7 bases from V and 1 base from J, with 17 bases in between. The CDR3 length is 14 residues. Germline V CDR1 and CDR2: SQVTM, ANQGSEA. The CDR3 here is CSGLPLGRSYEQYV. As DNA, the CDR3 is TGCAGCGGGCTCCCGTTGGGGCGGTCCTACGAGCAGTACGTC.

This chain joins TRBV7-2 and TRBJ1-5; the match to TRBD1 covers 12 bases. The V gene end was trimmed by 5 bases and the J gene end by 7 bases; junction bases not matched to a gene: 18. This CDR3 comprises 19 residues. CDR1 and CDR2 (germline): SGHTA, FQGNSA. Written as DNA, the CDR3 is TGTGCCAGCAGCACCAGGCCGGGGACAGGGGGCTTAATGAAGCAGCCCCAGCATTTT. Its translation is CASSTRPGTGGLMKQPQHF. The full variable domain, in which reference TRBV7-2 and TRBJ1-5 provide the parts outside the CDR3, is GAGVSQSPSNKVTEKGKDVELRCDPISGHTALYWYRQSLGQGLEFLIYFQGNSAPDKSGLPSDRFSAERTGGSVSTLTIQRTQQEDSAVYLCASSTRPGTGGLMKQPQHFGDGTRLSIL.

The DNA of the CDR3 is TGTGCCAGCAGCTTAGAGACAGAAGCTTTCTTT. Translated, it gives CASSLETEAFF. The gene calls are TRBV7-9 and TRBJ1-1, with D hard to call. Trimming pared 1 base from V and 8 bases from J, leaving 5 bases between. There are 11 residues in the CDR3. CDR1 SEHNR and CDR2 FQNEAQ come from the germline V gene (reference sequence).

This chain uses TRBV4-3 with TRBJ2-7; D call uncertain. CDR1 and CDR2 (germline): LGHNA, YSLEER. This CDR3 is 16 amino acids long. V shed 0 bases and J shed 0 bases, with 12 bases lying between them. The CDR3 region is CASSQEELLSSYEQYV. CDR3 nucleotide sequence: TGCGCCAGCAGCCAAGAGGAGCTATTGAGCTCCTACGAGCAGTACGTC.

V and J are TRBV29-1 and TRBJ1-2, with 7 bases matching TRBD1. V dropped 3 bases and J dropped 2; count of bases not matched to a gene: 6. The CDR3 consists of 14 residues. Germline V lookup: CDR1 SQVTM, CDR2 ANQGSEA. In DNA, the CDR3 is TGCAGCGTTGACAGGACAGGAGAAAACTATGGCTACACCTTC. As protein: CSVDRTGENYGYTF.

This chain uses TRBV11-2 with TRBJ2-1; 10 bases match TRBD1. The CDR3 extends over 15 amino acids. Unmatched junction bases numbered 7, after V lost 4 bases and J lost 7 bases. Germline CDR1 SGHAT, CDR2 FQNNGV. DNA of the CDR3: TGTGCCAGCAGCTCCGGGACAGGGGTAGGGAATGAGCAGTTCTTC. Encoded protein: CASSSGTGVGNEQFF. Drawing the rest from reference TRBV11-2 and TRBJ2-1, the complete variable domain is EAGVAQSPRYKIIEKRQSVAFWCNPISGHATLYWYQQILGQGPKLLIQFQNNGVVDDSQLPKDRFSAERLKGVDSTLKIQPAKLEDSAVYLCASSSGTGVGNEQFFGPGTRLTVL.

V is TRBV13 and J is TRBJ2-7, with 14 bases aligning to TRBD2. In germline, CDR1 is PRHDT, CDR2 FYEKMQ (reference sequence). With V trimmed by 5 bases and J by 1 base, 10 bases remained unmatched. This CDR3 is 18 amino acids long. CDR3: CASSPSGTSGSLSYEQYF. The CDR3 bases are TGTGCCAGCAGCCCATCCGGGACTAGCGGGAGTCTTTCCTACGAGCAGTACTTC.

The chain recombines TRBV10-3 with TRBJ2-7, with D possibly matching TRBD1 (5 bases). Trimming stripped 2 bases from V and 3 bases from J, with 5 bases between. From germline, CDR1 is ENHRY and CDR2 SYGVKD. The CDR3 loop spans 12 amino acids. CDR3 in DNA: TGTGCCATCAGTGAGACAGGCTACGAGCAGTACTTC. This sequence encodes CAISETGYEQYF.

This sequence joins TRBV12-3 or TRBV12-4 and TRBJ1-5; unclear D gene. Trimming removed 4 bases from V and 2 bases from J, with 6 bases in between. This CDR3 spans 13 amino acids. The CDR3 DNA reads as TGTGCCAGCAGTTCACGGGGCAATCAGCCCCAGCATTTT. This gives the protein CASSSRGNQPQHF.

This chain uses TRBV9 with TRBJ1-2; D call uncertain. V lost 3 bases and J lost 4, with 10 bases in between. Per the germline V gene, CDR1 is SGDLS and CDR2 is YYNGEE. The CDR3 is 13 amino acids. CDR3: CASSAYVAYGYTF. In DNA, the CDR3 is TGTGCCAGCAGCGCCTACGTAGCCTATGGCTACACCTTC.

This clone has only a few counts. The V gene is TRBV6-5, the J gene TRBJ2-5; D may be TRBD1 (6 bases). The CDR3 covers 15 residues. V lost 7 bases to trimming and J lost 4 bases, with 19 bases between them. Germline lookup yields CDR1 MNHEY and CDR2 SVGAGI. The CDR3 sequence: CASNQGLTSVETQYF. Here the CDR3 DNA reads TGTGCCAGCAACCAGGGGCTTACTAGTGTAGAGACCCAGTACTTC.

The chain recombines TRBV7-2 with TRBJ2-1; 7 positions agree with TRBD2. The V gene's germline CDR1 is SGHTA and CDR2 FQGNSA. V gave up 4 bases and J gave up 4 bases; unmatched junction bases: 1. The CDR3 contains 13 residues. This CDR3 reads CASSSSGYNEQFF. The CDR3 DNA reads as TGTGCCAGCAGCTCTAGCGGTTACAATGAGCAGTTCTTC.

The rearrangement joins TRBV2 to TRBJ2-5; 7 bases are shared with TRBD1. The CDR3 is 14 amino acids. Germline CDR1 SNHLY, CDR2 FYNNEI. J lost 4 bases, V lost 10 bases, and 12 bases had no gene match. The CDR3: CATERQGVGETQYF. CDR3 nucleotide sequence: TGTGCCACCGAACGACAGGGAGTCGGAGAGACCCAGTACTTC.

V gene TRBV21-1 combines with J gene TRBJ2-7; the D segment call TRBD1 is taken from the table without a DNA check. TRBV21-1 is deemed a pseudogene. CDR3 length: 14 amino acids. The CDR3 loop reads CATLRRTGPYEQYV. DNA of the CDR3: TGTGCCACCCTTCGGAGGACAGGGCCCTACGAGCAGTACGTC.

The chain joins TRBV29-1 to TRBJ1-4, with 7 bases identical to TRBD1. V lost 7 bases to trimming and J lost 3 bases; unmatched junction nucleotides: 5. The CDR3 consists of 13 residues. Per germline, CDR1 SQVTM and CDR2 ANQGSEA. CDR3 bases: TGCAGCGCCTCCGGGACAGCTAATGAAAAACTGTTTTTT. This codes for CSASGTANEKLFF.